Listed below are T cell receptor beta chains from one sample, sequenced in a study of monozygotic twins with inflammatory bowel disease. With the 5' RACE reads reprocessed, TCRdb shows one record per CDR3 protein and no DNA. The sample data list some 200,000 distinct CDR3 sequences. Sample: blood. The receptors come from a human donor with ulcerative colitis or Crohn's disease, or a healthy co-twin of an affected twin (not recorded which). Both conserved end residues are part of each CDR3. Each record gives: V gene, CDR3 length, J gene, CDR3 protein.

v_gene: TRBV10-3
len: 14
j_gene: TRBJ1-2
CDR3aa: CAISSFTGNYGYTF

v_gene: TRBV3-1
len: 15
j_gene: TRBJ2-1
CDR3aa: CASTPARRGYNEQFF

v_gene: TRBV4-1
len: 16
j_gene: TRBJ2-7
CDR3aa: CASSQSPGTLTYEQYF

v_gene: TRBV7-9
len: 14
j_gene: TRBJ1-3
CDR3aa: CATGRQGDINTIYF

v_gene: TRBV7-9
len: 16
j_gene: TRBJ1-1
CDR3aa: CASSPKMGSENTEAFF

v_gene: TRBV4-1
len: 15
j_gene: TRBJ2-7
CDR3aa: CASSYRPGSSYEQYF

v_gene: TRBV4-1
len: 17
j_gene: TRBJ2-5
CDR3aa: CASSRTSGGLNRETQYF

v_gene: TRBV29-1
len: 15
j_gene: TRBJ2-3
CDR3aa: CSVEFFQKSTDTQYF

v_gene: TRBV5-6
len: 16
j_gene: TRBJ1-4
CDR3aa: CASSPADRATNEKLFF

v_gene: TRBV21-1
len: 18
j_gene: TRBJ2-6
CDR3aa: CASFLRRAASSGANVLTF

v_gene: TRBV12-3/TRBV12-4
len: 15
j_gene: TRBJ1-3
CDR3aa: CASSDPGSSGNTIYF

v_gene: TRBV4-2
len: 17
j_gene: TRBJ1-5
CDR3aa: CASSQSRGDGGNQPQHF

v_gene: TRBV20-1
len: 12
j_gene: TRBJ1-6
CDR3aa: CSATDSNSPLHF

v_gene: TRBV11-2
len: 13
j_gene: TRBJ1-1
CDR3aa: CASSMYGGTEAFF

v_gene: TRBV15
len: 15
j_gene: TRBJ1-4
CDR3aa: CATSRGGETNEKLFF

v_gene: TRBV7-9
len: 14
j_gene: TRBJ2-3
CDR3aa: CASSLAAFTDTQYF

v_gene: TRBV7-8
len: 18
j_gene: TRBJ2-3
CDR3aa: CASSLTQGFGRPTDTQYF

v_gene: TRBV4-2
len: 14
j_gene: TRBJ2-1
CDR3aa: CASSQGDTSPEQFF

v_gene: TRBV5-6
len: 18
j_gene: TRBJ1-2
CDR3aa: CASSLVGAQGGMVGGYTF

v_gene: TRBV18
len: 13
j_gene: TRBJ1-2
CDR3aa: CASSPDPSYGYTF

v_gene: TRBV12-5
len: 12
j_gene: TRBJ2-1
CDR3aa: CASGLVIAEQFF

v_gene: TRBV12-3/TRBV12-4
len: 15
j_gene: TRBJ2-2
CDR3aa: CASSRDRTNTGELFF

v_gene: TRBV7-9
len: 15
j_gene: TRBJ2-3
CDR3aa: CASSYIVPPGHTQYF

v_gene: TRBV12-3/TRBV12-4
len: 14
j_gene: TRBJ2-3
CDR3aa: CASSLGLGADTQYF

v_gene: TRBV12-3/TRBV12-4
len: 17
j_gene: TRBJ2-3
CDR3aa: CASSAGHSTGNTDTQYF

v_gene: TRBV5-1
len: 16
j_gene: TRBJ1-1
CDR3aa: CASSRARVSPNTEAFF

v_gene: TRBV5-1
len: 17
j_gene: TRBJ2-1
CDR3aa: CASSLAGRGGGYNEQFF

v_gene: TRBV20-1
len: 15
j_gene: TRBJ2-5
CDR3aa: CSARDWTGGKETQYF

v_gene: TRBV5-1
len: 15
j_gene: TRBJ2-1
CDR3aa: CASSLVAGSYNEQFF

v_gene: TRBV27
len: 16
j_gene: TRBJ1-2
CDR3aa: CASTTSIGAPHYGYTF

v_gene: TRBV2
len: 13
j_gene: TRBJ1-2
CDR3aa: CASSENRGVGYTF

v_gene: TRBV19
len: 14
j_gene: TRBJ1-1
CDR3aa: CASSTGYLRTEAFF

v_gene: TRBV9
len: 15
j_gene: TRBJ2-1
CDR3aa: CASSVDGGAIDEQFF

v_gene: TRBV20-1
len: 14
j_gene: TRBJ2-1
CDR3aa: CSSIGTGPLDEQFF

v_gene: TRBV7-2
len: 14
j_gene: TRBJ2-5
CDR3aa: CASSFARSQETQYF

v_gene: TRBV29-1
len: 11
j_gene: TRBJ1-1
CDR3aa: CSVSPKSEAFF

v_gene: TRBV15
len: 16
j_gene: TRBJ1-3
CDR3aa: CATGLGRGLSGNTIYF